This TCR beta chain was captured by sequencing in a study of cytomegalovirus exposure and HLA in healthy donors. Whole-study results and caveats: Previous analysis showed most TCR beta V segments were productive about 90% or about 30% of the time. Accurate prediction of most subjects' HLA-A and HLA-B alleles from TCR beta sequences was reported.

It was with 60 Vbeta and 13 Jbeta primers that the PCR ran. Using immunoSEQ multiplex PCR, the repertoire was profiled, and TCRdb retains in-frame clones only, with some absent. The sample table includes approximately 110,000 clones. The CDR3 consists of 15 residues. The V gene's germline CDR1 is KGHSH and CDR2 LQKENI. V lost 6 bases and J lost 1, with 16 bases in between. Points on this clone: Its specificity is unknown.

The sequenced sample was PBMCs. The TCR comes from a man aged 25-45 years in good health and CMV-seronegative. This chain uses TRBV18 with TRBJ2-7, with D perhaps matching TRBD2 (6 bases). CDR3 nucleotide sequence: TGTGCCAGCTCCCCGACGGGGGTCAGTTCCTACGAGCAGTACTTC. Encoded protein: CASSPTGVSSYEQYF.